A selection of T cell receptor beta chains follows, all from one sample in a study of T cell responses to AZD1222 COVID-19 vaccine. Only in-frame clones appear in the TCRdb table, and some are missing; sequencing was by immunoSEQ multiplex PCR. Of some 110,000 clones in the sample, more than 85% were seen once. This material consisted of peripheral blood, taken 28 days after the second AZD1222 dose. These receptors were taken from an adult who received the AZD1222 COVID-19 vaccine. Each CDR3 is given with its conserved first and last residue. The D gene is left open where the match is weak. Not all rows give a size; the values are once, few, many and, for expanded clones, a class.

CDR3nt	CDR3aa	j_gene	v_gene	d_gene	abundance
TGTGCCAGCAGCTTAAGGGGATCCTCTGGAAACACCATATATTTT	CASSLRGSSGNTIYF	TRBJ1-3	TRBV5-4	.	.
TGTGCCAGCTCACCAACCCGCCAAGAGATCCAGTACTTC	CASSPTRQEIQYF	TRBJ2-5	TRBV18	.	.
TGTGCCAGCAGCTTATGGGCCAGCGAGCAGTACTTC	CASSLWASEQYF	TRBJ2-7	TRBV7-9	.	.
TGTGCCAGCAGTTTAGGGACTAGCGGGGTCACAGATACGCAGTATTTT	CASSLGTSGVTDTQYF	TRBJ2-3	TRBV28	TRBD2	.
TGTGCCAGCTCACCATTGCTTGGAGGGCAAGAGACCCAGTACTTC	CASSPLLGGQETQYF	TRBJ2-5	TRBV18	.	.
TGTGCCAGTACCGCACAGGGGGCTCAATATAGCAATCAGCCCCAGCATTTT	CASTAQGAQYSNQPQHF	TRBJ1-5	TRBV19	TRBD1	.
TGTGCTAGTGGTTTTGGGGATTTACGAGAGCAGTACTTC	CASGFGDLREQYF	TRBJ2-7	TRBV12-5	.	.
TGCGCCAGCAGCTCCCCGGCTAGCGGGGGAGTCAGGTTAAGAGAGACCCAGTACTTC	CASSSPASGGVRLRETQYF	TRBJ2-5	TRBV5-1	TRBD2	.
TGTGCCAGCAGTGAAATAACAGGGGGCTCGGATGAGCAGTACTTC	CASSEITGGSDEQYF	TRBJ2-7	TRBV25-1	TRBD1	once
TGTGCCAGCAGCCTCCCGGGGACGAACACCGGGGAGCTGTTTTTT	CASSLPGTNTGELFF	TRBJ2-2	TRBV7-6	.	.
TGTGCCAGCAGTGGGGACAGGGAAAACATTCAGTACTTC	CASSGDRENIQYF	TRBJ2-4	TRBV2	TRBD1	once
TGCAGTGCTAGTAGGACTAGCGGGGGGGGAGATACGCAGTATTTT	CSASRTSGGGDTQYF	TRBJ2-3	TRBV20-1	TRBD2	.
TGTGCCAGCAGCCCATGGGGGGGGTGCAGGGACTACAATGAGCAGTTCTTC	CASSPWGGCRDYNEQFF	TRBJ2-1	TRBV21-1	.	.
TGTGCCAGCAGCCCCCAAAGCGGGAGGGCCCCCTACGAGCAGTACTTC	CASSPQSGRAPYEQYF	TRBJ2-7	TRBV7-8	TRBD2	.
TGCGCCAGCAGCCAGACCTCCCCTACCCCAACCTACGAGCAGTACTTC	CASSQTSPTPTYEQYF	TRBJ2-7	TRBV4-1	.	.
TGTGCCTGGAGTAGGACAGGCGGCACTGAAGCTTTCTTT	CAWSRTGGTEAFF	TRBJ1-1	TRBV30	TRBD1	.
TGTGCCAGCAGCCCACCAGCGGGGTACAATGAGCAGTTCTTC	CASSPPAGYNEQFF	TRBJ2-1	TRBV14	TRBD2	.
TGTGCCAGCAGCTTGGGGTCAGTCCGGGGCACCGGGGAGCTGTTTTTT	CASSLGSVRGTGELFF	TRBJ2-2	TRBV5-6	.	few
TGTGCCAGTACCCCAACGCAGGGGGCATCCTACGAGCAGTACTTC	CASTPTQGASYEQYF	TRBJ2-7	TRBV19	TRBD1	.
TGTGCCAGCACCCCCAGGGCAGGGAACTATGGCTACACCTTC	CASTPRAGNYGYTF	TRBJ1-2	TRBV27	.	.
TGTGCCAGCAGCTTGGAGGAGGGGACTAGGCCCGACAATGAGCAGTTCTTC	CASSLEEGTRPDNEQFF	TRBJ2-1	TRBV5-6	TRBD2	.
TGTGCCAGCAGTACGACAGGTATGAACACTGAAGCTTTCTTT	CASSTTGMNTEAFF	TRBJ1-1	TRBV6-5	.	.
TGTGCCACCAGTGACCTGGACGGAACCAAAGAGACCCAGTACTTC	CATSDLDGTKETQYF	TRBJ2-5	TRBV24-1	.	.
TGTGCCAGCAGCCCCCAGGGCAACACTGAAGCTTTCTTT	CASSPQGNTEAFF	TRBJ1-1	TRBV3-1/TRBV3-2	.	.
TGTGCCAGCCGCAAGCAGGGCTACAATGAGCAGTTCTTC	CASRKQGYNEQFF	TRBJ2-1	TRBV27	.	.
TGTGCCAGTCTATCTACAGGGGTGTCACTCTATGGCTACACCTTC	CASLSTGVSLYGYTF	TRBJ1-2	TRBV19	TRBD1	.
TGTGCCAGCAGCTTAGGTAATAGCCTCGTTGATGAGCAGTTCTTC	CASSLGNSLVDEQFF	TRBJ2-1	TRBV7-3	.	.
TGTGCCAGCAGCGTTAGCGGGAACGCTCGGTTTGAGACCCAGTACTTC	CASSVSGNARFETQYF	TRBJ2-5	TRBV7-2	TRBD2	.
TGTGCCAATAGCAATGGGGGTTGGGCTAACTATGGCTACACCTTC	CANSNGGWANYGYTF	TRBJ1-2	TRBV2	.	.
TGTGCCAGCAGCCCTTACAGGGGACAGGGTTACACTGAAGCTTTCTTT	CASSPYRGQGYTEAFF	TRBJ1-1	TRBV5-8	TRBD1	.
TGTGCCAGCAGTTACCAGGGAAGAGGGGAGCAAGAGACCCAGTACTTC	CASSYQGRGEQETQYF	TRBJ2-5	TRBV6-2/TRBV6-3	.	.
TGTGCCATCAGTGCCCCCGGAAGAGATCTCCCCAACTATGGCTACACCTTC	CAISAPGRDLPNYGYTF	TRBJ1-2	TRBV10-3	.	.
TGTGCCAGCAGTGCCACCTACCCGACAGGATTCTATGGCTACACCTTC	CASSATYPTGFYGYTF	TRBJ1-2	TRBV27	.	once
TGTGCCAGCAGCTTAGGGGTTTCCGGGGAGCTGTTTTTT	CASSLGVSGELFF	TRBJ2-2	TRBV11-3	.	once
TGCGCCAGCAGCTTGAGACAGGGAAGCAATGAGCAGTTCTTC	CASSLRQGSNEQFF	TRBJ2-1	TRBV5-1	TRBD1	.
TGTGCCAGCAGCCAAGAATCGGGGCTTTACGAGCAGTACTTC	CASSQESGLYEQYF	TRBJ2-7	TRBV4-2	.	.
TGTGCCAGCAGCCCGGTGACAGGGAAAATCGGACCTGGCTACACCTTC	CASSPVTGKIGPGYTF	TRBJ1-2	TRBV9	TRBD1	.
TGTGCCAGCAGCGTAGAGGATGAGCAGTTCTTC	CASSVEDEQFF	TRBJ2-1	TRBV9	.	few
TGTGCCAGCAGGCAGGGGGCGGTAGCCAAAAACATTCAGTACTTC	CASRQGAVAKNIQYF	TRBJ2-4	TRBV6-5	TRBD1	once
TGTGCCAGTAGCCCCGTAAGTTATCAGCCCCAGCATTTT	CASSPVSYQPQHF	TRBJ1-5	TRBV19	.	.
TGTGCCAGCAGCTTAACGGCAGCGGGAGGACCCACAGATACGCAGTATTTT	CASSLTAAGGPTDTQYF	TRBJ2-3	TRBV7-3	TRBD2	.
TGTGCCAGCAGTACCCTTGACAGGGCCAATTCACCCCTCCACTTT	CASSTLDRANSPLHF	TRBJ1-6	TRBV27	TRBD1	.
TGTGCCAGCAGTTTACGACCCCAAGAGACCCAGTACTTC	CASSLRPQETQYF	TRBJ2-5	TRBV27	.	.
TGTGCCAGCAGTTACAGGGGCGAGCAGTACTTC	CASSYRGEQYF	TRBJ2-7	TRBV6-5	.	.
TGTGCCAGCAGCCCTAACACGAACACTGAAGCTTTCTTT	CASSPNTNTEAFF	TRBJ1-1	TRBV5-4	.	.
TGTGCCAGCACAGGGGGCAACTACAATGAGCAGTTCTTC	CASTGGNYNEQFF	TRBJ2-1	TRBV14	TRBD1	.
TGCGCCAGCAGTTGGACTAGCGGGAGGAATGAGCAGTTCTTC	CASSWTSGRNEQFF	TRBJ2-1	TRBV5-1	TRBD2	.
TGTGCCAGCAGCAAGGGACAGGGAGACTACAATGAGCAGTTCTTC	CASSKGQGDYNEQFF	TRBJ2-1	TRBV6-4	TRBD1	once
TGTGCCAGCAGCCACCGAGGGCACACAGATACGCAGTATTTT	CASSHRGHTDTQYF	TRBJ2-3	TRBV27	.	.
TGTGCCAGCAGTTTGCGGGATATTCCCCCCGGGGAGCTGTTTTTT	CASSLRDIPPGELFF	TRBJ2-2	TRBV28	.	.
TGTGCCAGCCGTCCGGCTAGCGACTACAATGAGCAGTTCTTC	CASRPASDYNEQFF	TRBJ2-1	TRBV28	.	few
TGTAGCGGGAGCTCCTACAATGAGCAGTTCTTC	CSGSSYNEQFF	TRBJ2-1	TRBV2	TRBD2	.
TGTGCCAGCAGTGAGTACGCGGGAGGAGCTAACTATGGCTACACCTTC	CASSEYAGGANYGYTF	TRBJ1-2	TRBV25-1	.	.
TGTGCCAGCAGCCCCGGACCCACAGATACGCAGTATTTT	CASSPGPTDTQYF	TRBJ2-3	TRBV7-8	.	.
TGTGCCAGTAACGGGGGGCTCGAAGCTTTCTTT	CASNGGLEAFF	TRBJ1-1	TRBV19	.	.
TGTGCCAGCCGCGCCGGGACATCTTTTTTATACTCTGGAAACACCATATATTTT	CASRAGTSFLYSGNTIYF	TRBJ1-3	TRBV28	.	once
TGTGCCAGTAAACGGACAGGGAGCTCCTACGAGCAGTACTTC	CASKRTGSSYEQYF	TRBJ2-7	TRBV28	TRBD1	.
TGTGCCACCAGGGAAGGGACGGCTGGAAACACCATATATTTT	CATREGTAGNTIYF	TRBJ1-3	TRBV15	.	.
TGTGCCACTCGGACTAGCGGTAGCACAGATACGCAGTATTTT	CATRTSGSTDTQYF	TRBJ2-3	TRBV10-3	TRBD2	.
TGTGCCAGCAGCACCTCTACTAGCGGGGGATCCTACGAGCAGTACTTC	CASSTSTSGGSYEQYF	TRBJ2-7	TRBV4-2	TRBD2	.